This T cell receptor (beta chain) was sequenced for a study of T cell responses to AZD1222 COVID-19 vaccine. Study-level results: Without day 14 samples, only post-peak T cell repertoires were studied. It was only a handful of AZD1222 recipients who were seropositive at baseline. Spike-wide coverage was observed for vaccine-associated CD4 TCRs, with dominant responses at 160-218 and 743-854.

Comment on this clone: What it binds is not known.

Assay used: immunoSEQ multiplex PCR; TCRdb lists only in-frame clones, some missing. The table shows about 120,000 clones, with just over 85% occurring only once. The clonotype comes from an adult in good health. The sequenced sample was peripheral blood, obtained on day 0 of AZD1222 vaccination.

The CDR3 loop is CASSQDARTAPSGANVLTF. The CDR3 coding sequence is TGTGCCAGCAGCCAAGATGCCCGGACTGCACCCTCTGGGGCCAACGTCCTGACTTTC. The rearrangement joins TRBV3-1 (or the pseudogene TRBV3-2) to TRBJ2-6; D is perhaps TRBD2 (5 bases). Trimming took off 0 bases at V and 0 bases at J, with 15 bases between the two ends. Per germline, CDR1 LGHDT and CDR2 YNNKEL (reference sequence). The CDR3 totals 19 residues.